One sample yielded the 29 T cell receptor beta chains listed below, sequenced in a study of pediatric ulcerative colitis. One to two pinch biopsies were taken from the rectum during colonoscopy. Assay used: immunoSEQ multiplex PCR; TCRdb lists only in-frame clones, some missing. Of roughly 25,000 clones listed, approximately 71% are singletons. The sample was gut tissue. The receptors come from a boy aged 10-17 years with severe ulcerative colitis.

J is TRBJ2-7 and V is TRBV2; 7 bases align to TRBD1. The V gene end was trimmed by 4 bases and the J gene end by 4 bases; junction bases not matched to a gene: 7. The CDR3 consists of 14 residues. Germline lookup yields CDR1 SNHLY and CDR2 FYNNEI. DNA of the CDR3: TGTGCCAGCAGTGGTAAGGGGGCGAGGTACGAGCAGTACTTC. Its protein is CASSGKGARYEQYF.

The V call is TRBV4-3, the J call TRBJ2-2, with 9 bases fitting TRBD1. Trimming took 2 bases from V and 6 from J; bases not matched to a gene: 7. The CDR3 has 16 amino acids. The germline gives CDR1 LGHNA, CDR2 YSLEER. The CDR3 nucleotides read TGCGCCAGCAGCCAAATACAGGGGGCGAGGGCCGGGGAGCTGTTTTTT. Translated: CASSQIQGARAGELFF.

CDR3: CASSVRGTDTQYF. The CDR3 DNA follows: TGTGCCAGCAGCGTACGGGGCACAGATACGCAGTATTTT. This chain connects TRBV9 to TRBJ2-3; D remains unclear. Germline CDR1 and CDR2: SGDLS and YYNGEE. Trimming shortened V by 1 base and J by 1 base, and 4 bases separated the two germline ends. The CDR3 is 13 amino acids. The whole variable domain, filled in from reference TRBV9 and TRBJ2-3, reads DSGVTQTPKHLITATGQRVTLRCSPRSGDLSVYWYQQSLDQGLQFLIQYYNGEERAKGNILERFSAQQFPDLHSELNLSSLELGDSALYFCASSVRGTDTQYFGPGTRLTVL.

This rearrangement joins TRBV29-1 to TRBJ2-7, with TRBD2 identical over 11 bases. Losses at the gene ends were 6 bases for V and 5 bases for J; bases not matched to a gene: 12. CDR1 and CDR2 (germline): SQVTM, ANQGSEA. The CDR3 contains 15 residues. The CDR3 DNA reads TGCAGCGTGAGGGGATTACTAGCGGGAGACGACGAGCAGTACTTC. Amino acids: CSVRGLLAGDDEQYF.

The chain couples TRBV19 to TRBJ2-1; 8 bases are shared with TRBD2. Losses at the gene ends were 4 bases for V and 14 bases for J; bases not matched to a gene: 7. Germline lookup yields CDR1 LNHDA and CDR2 SQIVND (reference sequence). The CDR3 is 12 residues long. The CDR3 DNA reads as TGTGCCAGTAGTACACCGGGACTAGAAGAGTTCTTC. Its translation: CASSTPGLEEFF.

The chain joins TRBV7-9 to TRBJ2-1, with D possibly TRBD2 on 6 matching bases. This CDR3 has 15 residues. V was cut by 3 bases and J by 5 bases, with 14 bases left in between. Germline-derived CDR1 and CDR2 are SEHNR and FQNEAQ (reference sequence). The CDR3 bases are TGTGCCAGCAGCTTTCTAGCTAGCGTAGACAATGAGCAGTTCTTC. It encodes CASSFLASVDNEQFF.

This sequence joins TRBV11-2 and TRBJ2-7; D may be TRBD1 (6 bases). CDR3 size: 15 residues. Germline CDR1 and CDR2: SGHAT and FQNNGV. V gave up 2 bases and J gave up 2 bases, with 13 bases separating them. The chain's CDR3 is CASSLPGVSPYEQYF. CDR3 nucleotide sequence: TGTGCCAGCAGCTTACCAGGGGTTTCCCCCTACGAGCAGTACTTC.

This clone was recorded once. This chain joins TRBV19 and TRBJ2-1, with D perhaps matching TRBD2 (5 bases). V shed 7 bases and J shed 4 bases, with 14 bases lying between them. Germline V gene sequence: CDR1 LNHDA, CDR2 SQIVND (reference sequence). The CDR3 loop spans 14 amino acids. CDR3: CASNLGGLYNEQFF. The CDR3 DNA sequence: TGTGCCAGTAACCTGGGCGGGCTTTACAATGAGCAGTTCTTC.

This rearrangement joins TRBV5-1 to TRBJ1-2; no firm D call. Germline values: CDR1 SGHRS, CDR2 YFSETQ. Between the trimmed V and J ends, which lost 7 bases and 1 base, there was a span of 14 bases. The CDR3 extends over 14 amino acids. The CDR3 region is CASSLYLLNYGYTF. CDR3 nucleotide sequence: TGCGCCAGCTCCCTCTACTTGCTTAACTATGGCTACACCTTC.

J is TRBJ2-7 and V is TRBV30; a weak D match, TRBD2 (6 bases). CDR3 length equals 13 residues. Germline V CDR1 and CDR2: GTSNPN, SVGIG (reference sequence). The ends were cut back, 7 bases at V and 4 bases at J, with 17 bases in the middle. The CDR3 DNA sequence: TGTGCCTTAAACCGACTAGGTAATTACGAGCAGTACTTC. Translated, it gives CALNRLGNYEQYF.

The chain couples TRBV7-3 to TRBJ2-3; D gene ambiguous. The V end was cut by 1 base, the J end by 8 bases, with 13 bases between. Looked up from germline, CDR1 is SGHTA and CDR2 is FQGTGA. The CDR3 sequence is 14 residues long. The CDR3 DNA reads as TGTGCCAGCAGCTTAATACCTTGGGTCGGTACGCAGTATTTT. The encoded protein is CASSLIPWVGTQYF.

V usage is TRBV18 and J usage is TRBJ2-2; D is unclear. CDR1 is KGHSH and CDR2 is LQKENI in the germline V gene. There are 13 residues in the CDR3. Between the trimmed V and J ends, which lost 3 bases and 6 bases, there was a span of 8 bases. The CDR3 bases are TGTGCCAGCTCACCCATTGGCGCCGGGGAGCTGTTTTTT. This sequence encodes CASSPIGAGELFF.

The chain has TRBV7-9 and TRBJ2-7; 7 bases map to TRBD2. With 1 base clipped from V and 2 bases from J, the junction kept 5 bases outside the gene matches. There are 15 residues in the CDR3. CDR1 is SEHNR, CDR2 FQNEAQ, per germline (reference sequence). DNA of the CDR3: TGTGCCAGCAGCTTAGAGCGGGGCCTGACCTACGAGCAGTACTTC. Protein sequence: CASSLERGLTYEQYF. Combining the CDR3 with reference TRBV7-9 and TRBJ2-7 gives the whole variable domain DTGVSQNPRHKITKRGQNVTFRCDPISEHNRLYWYRQTLGQGPEFLTYFQNEAQLEKSRLLSDRFSAERPKGSFSTLEIQRTEQGDSAMYLCASSLERGLTYEQYFGPGTRLTVT.

The rearrangement links TRBV7-8 to TRBJ2-5; the match to TRBD2 covers 12 bases. The trim removed 1 base at V and 5 bases at J, leaving 20 bases unmatched. Germline V lookup: CDR1 SGHVS, CDR2 FQNEAQ. The CDR3 has 21 amino acids. This CDR3 reads CASSLVTTWPKTSGRAETQYF. CDR3 nucleotides: TGTGCCAGCAGCTTAGTTACCACCTGGCCTAAGACTAGCGGGAGAGCCGAGACCCAGTACTTC.

This clone was detected a few times. The rearrangement links TRBV7-9 to TRBJ2-1; 8 nucleotides match TRBD2. The junction had 6 bases not matched to a gene; V was cut back by 5 bases and J by 3 bases. This CDR3 is 15 amino acids long. CDR1 is SEHNR, CDR2 FQNEAQ, per germline (reference sequence). The chain's CDR3 is CASSPTSGYYNEQFF. The CDR3 region has the DNA TGTGCCAGCAGCCCTACTAGCGGATACTACAATGAGCAGTTCTTC.

This clone is a singleton in its sample. The chain is built from TRBV15 and TRBJ2-5, with 11 nucleotides matching TRBD2. V shed 3 bases and J 4 bases; nucleotides not matched to a gene: 7. Per the germline V gene, CDR1 is LNHNV and CDR2 is YYDKDF (reference sequence). This CDR3 has 16 amino acids. This chain's CDR3 is CATSRRLAGNRETQYF. The CDR3 DNA sequence: TGTGCCACCAGCAGGCGACTAGCGGGAAATCGAGAGACCCAGTACTTC.

This clone is deemed medium-sized. The chain couples TRBV10-3 to TRBJ2-5; 14 positions agree with TRBD2. The CDR3 covers 16 residues. V lost 3 bases and J lost 7; bases outside the gene matches: 7. Germline CDR1 reads ENHRY; CDR2 reads SYGVKD. In nucleotides, the CDR3 is TGTGCCATCAGTGAAGGGACTAGCGGGAGTATGGGGACCCAGTACTTC. Protein sequence: CAISEGTSGSMGTQYF.

This clone was recorded a few times. At the DNA level, this CDR3 is encoded by other sequences in the same sample as well. The gene calls are TRBV7-3 and TRBJ1-1; D unclear. Germline V gene data show CDR1 as SGHTA and CDR2 as FQGTGA. This CDR3 has 14 residues. V dropped 3 bases and J dropped 5 bases, with 13 bases sitting between them. Here the CDR3 reads CASSLGGLGTEAFF. The CDR3 coding sequence is TGTGCCAGCAGCTTGGGAGGGCTGGGAACTGAAGCTTTCTTT.

The rearrangement uses TRBV7-8 and TRBJ2-3; D remains ambiguous. V lost 4 bases and J 0 bases, leaving 11 bases between the germline ends. The CDR3 covers 15 residues. Germline V CDR1 and CDR2: SGHVS, FQNEAQ. The CDR3 region is CASSSYYSSTDTQYF. The CDR3 DNA sequence: TGTGCCAGCAGCTCCTACTACTCTAGCACAGATACGCAGTATTTT. Combining the CDR3 with reference TRBV7-8 and TRBJ2-3 gives the whole variable domain GAGVSQSPRYKVAKRGQDVALRCDPISGHVSLFWYQQALGQGPEFLTYFQNEAQLDKSGLPSDRFFAERPEGSVSTLKIQRTQQEDSAVYLCASSSYYSSTDTQYFGPGTRLTVL.

The gene calls are TRBV30 and TRBJ1-2, with 9 bases lining up with TRBD1. The CDR3 loop spans 13 amino acids. Germline-derived CDR1 and CDR2 are GTSNPN and SVGIG (reference sequence). V trimming: 3 bases; J trimming: 1 base; junction bases outside the gene matches: 0. The CDR3 DNA follows: TGTGCCTGGAGGGACAGGGGTAACTATGGCTACACCTTC. Encoded protein: CAWRDRGNYGYTF.

This clone was seen a handful of times. The genes are TRBV14 and TRBJ2-4; 8 nucleotides match TRBD1. The CDR3 runs to 14 residues. Germline CDR1 reads SGHDN; CDR2 reads FVKESK. V dropped 3 bases and J dropped 6; count of bases not matched to a gene: 4. CDR3: CASSHHGQGNIQYF. The CDR3 DNA follows: TGTGCCAGCAGCCACCACGGACAGGGAAACATTCAGTACTTC.

The chain recombines TRBV6-6 with TRBJ2-3, with D unresolved. The CDR3 contains 15 residues. Germline CDR1 MNHNY, CDR2 SVGAGI (reference sequence). V was pared by 0 bases and J by 1 base, with 8 bases between. CDR3 sequence reads: CASSYSQQGTDTQYF. The CDR3, as DNA: TGTGCCAGCAGTTACTCCCAGCAGGGCACAGATACGCAGTATTTT.

The V and J genes are TRBV2 and TRBJ2-5, with 10 bases identical to TRBD2. From germline, CDR1 is SNHLY and CDR2 FYNNEI. The ends lost 8 bases at V and 2 bases at J; junction bases unmatched: 11. CDR3 length equals 16 residues. The chain's CDR3 is CASPTAGLAAQETQYF. The CDR3 coding sequence is TGTGCCAGCCCCACGGCCGGACTAGCGGCACAAGAGACCCAGTACTTC.

The chain joins TRBV7-6 to TRBJ2-2; 7 nucleotides match TRBD1. V dropped 5 bases and J dropped 1; count of bases not matched to a gene: 7. This CDR3 is built from 16 residues. Germline V gene data show CDR1 as SGHVS and CDR2 as FNYEAQ. This CDR3 is CASSHWDSKNTGELFF. The CDR3 DNA reads as TGTGCCAGCAGCCACTGGGACAGTAAGAACACCGGGGAGCTGTTTTTT.

Comment on this clone: This specimen includes other DNA sequences encoding the same CDR3. V and J are TRBV7-2 and TRBJ2-1; 10 bases line up with TRBD2. In germline, CDR1 is SGHTA, CDR2 FQGNSA. The CDR3 contains 15 residues. Trimming took 5 bases from V and 8 from J; bases not matched to a gene: 9. In DNA form, the CDR3 reads TGTGCCAGCAGCCTTCTAGCGGGAGTTTCTCATGAGCAGTTCTTC. Translating it yields CASSLLAGVSHEQFF.

The chain recombines TRBV11-3 with TRBJ2-5, with 9 bases that match TRBD1. CDR1 SGHNT and CDR2 YENEEA come from the germline V gene. Unmatched junction bases numbered 15, after V lost 2 bases and J lost 5 bases. CDR3 size: 18 residues. CDR3 sequence reads: CASSLRRARDRVVETQYF. CDR3 coding DNA: TGTGCCAGCAGCTTAAGAAGGGCTCGGGACAGGGTTGTCGAGACCCAGTACTTC.

Within the sample, this clone is medium-sized. This chain uses TRBV6-4 with TRBJ2-1; the D gene is possibly TRBD2 (5 bases). V shed 4 bases and J shed 8 bases, with 15 bases lying between them. Germline V gives CDR1 MRHNA, CDR2 SNTAGT. The CDR3 sequence is 14 residues long. Written as DNA, the CDR3 is TGTGCCAGCAGTGCCGGGATGAGGATCGATGAGCAGTTCTTC. Translated: CASSAGMRIDEQFF.

V gene TRBV7-2 combines with J gene TRBJ2-5, with D perhaps TRBD2 (7 bases). Between the trimmed V and J ends, which lost 1 base and 4 bases, there was a span of 16 bases. Germline V gene sequence: CDR1 SGHTA, CDR2 FQGNSA. The CDR3 has 16 residues. The DNA for the CDR3 is TGTGCCAGCAGCTTAGTGGTGCAGGGAGGGGGAGAGACCCAGTACTTC. It encodes CASSLVVQGGGETQYF.

This clone was recorded a few times. CDR3 residues: CATSRGGASEKLFF. DNA for the CDR3: TGTGCCACCAGCAGAGGAGGGGCAAGTGAAAAACTGTTTTTT. The V call is TRBV15, the J call TRBJ1-4; tentative D call: TRBD1 (5 bases). This CDR3 is built from 14 residues. The V and J ends lost 1 base and 7 bases respectively, with 10 bases between them. Germline CDR1 reads LNHNV; CDR2 reads YYDKDF (reference sequence).